These T cell receptor beta chains were read from a single sample in a study of post-analysis software for immune sequencing data. TCRdb processed the PCR reads anew with MiXCR; each CDR3 protein has one entry. Of roughly 600,000 distinct CDR3 sequences in the sample, 44% are singletons; the top ten hold around 1.7%. Specimen: blood. The receptors shown here come from a girl aged 5-17 years with multiple sclerosis. The CDR3 runs from the conserved cysteine through the conserved F or W. A D gene is named only where the DNA matches it firmly. Part of the rows lack a size; the others show once, few, many or a class for expanded clones.

clone_size: few
j_call: TRBJ2-7
d_call: NA
v_call: TRBV10-1
cdr3_nt: TGCGCCAGCAGCCCAGGGGATCCCTACGAGCAGTACTTC
cdr3_aa: CASSPGDPYEQYF

clone_size: NA
j_call: TRBJ2-2
d_call: NA
v_call: TRBV11-2
cdr3_nt: TGTGCCAGCAGCTTAGTCTCCGGGAGCCCCGGGGAACTGTTTTTT
cdr3_aa: CASSLVSGSPGELFF

clone_size: NA
j_call: TRBJ1-1
d_call: NA
v_call: TRBV5-1
cdr3_nt: TGCGCCAGCAGCTTGGTTTCAGGGGTGGGCACTGAAGCTTTCTTT
cdr3_aa: CASSLVSGVGTEAFF

clone_size: few
j_call: TRBJ2-1
d_call: NA
v_call: TRBV7-8
cdr3_nt: TGTGCCAGCAGCCCTTTGGGTAGGGTTAGCTCCTACAATGAGCAGTTCTTC
cdr3_aa: CASSPLGRVSSYNEQFF

clone_size: NA
j_call: TRBJ2-2
d_call: NA
v_call: TRBV20-1
cdr3_nt: TGCAGTGCTAGCCGGGAAACCGGGGAGCTGTTTTTT
cdr3_aa: CSASRETGELFF

clone_size: NA
j_call: TRBJ2-1
d_call: NA
v_call: TRBV18
cdr3_nt: TGTGCCAGCTCACCAACAGAATACAATGAGCAGTTCTTC
cdr3_aa: CASSPTEYNEQFF

clone_size: few
j_call: TRBJ2-3
d_call: NA
v_call: TRBV5-1
cdr3_nt: TGCGCCAGCACCAATAGGGGTGTGGGGGACACAGATACGCAGTATTTT
cdr3_aa: CASTNRGVGDTDTQYF

clone_size: many
j_call: TRBJ1-2
d_call: NA
v_call: TRBV7-6
cdr3_nt: TGTGCCAGCAGCCTCTTGGGTGATGGCTACACCTTC
cdr3_aa: CASSLLGDGYTF

clone_size: few
j_call: TRBJ2-7
d_call: NA
v_call: TRBV6-9
cdr3_nt: TGTGCCAGCAGTTGGGGCGAGCAGTACTTC
cdr3_aa: CASSWGEQYF

clone_size: few
j_call: TRBJ2-7
d_call: NA
v_call: TRBV11-1
cdr3_nt: TGTGCCAGCAGCCCAGAGGACGGATACGAGCAGTACTTC
cdr3_aa: CASSPEDGYEQYF

clone_size: few
j_call: TRBJ1-1
d_call: TRBD1
v_call: TRBV12-3/TRBV12-4
cdr3_nt: TGTGCCAGCAGCCGACAGGGGAGGGACACTGAAGCTTTCTTT
cdr3_aa: CASSRQGRDTEAFF

clone_size: NA
j_call: TRBJ2-1
d_call: TRBD2
v_call: TRBV5-1
cdr3_nt: TGCGCCAGCAGACAATTAGGGATACTAGCGGGAGCGAGCCATGAGCAGTTCTTC
cdr3_aa: CASRQLGILAGASHEQFF

clone_size: NA
j_call: TRBJ2-3
d_call: NA
v_call: TRBV6-6
cdr3_nt: TGTGCCAGCACCCGAACCCGGAGCTCAGATACGCAGTATTTT
cdr3_aa: CASTRTRSSDTQYF

clone_size: NA
j_call: TRBJ2-6
d_call: NA
v_call: TRBV15
cdr3_nt: TGTGCCACCCAAACTAGGGCCAGGAGCTCTGGGGCCAACGTCCTGACTTTC
cdr3_aa: CATQTRARSSGANVLTF

clone_size: NA
j_call: TRBJ2-5
d_call: TRBD1
v_call: TRBV10-3
cdr3_nt: TGTGCCACCGTTACAGGGGGCGGCGGGGAGACCCAGTACTTC
cdr3_aa: CATVTGGGGETQYF

clone_size: NA
j_call: TRBJ2-4
d_call: NA
v_call: TRBV20-1
cdr3_nt: TGCAGTGGCCGGACAGCTGGAACCAAAAACATTCAGTACTTC
cdr3_aa: CSGRTAGTKNIQYF

clone_size: many
j_call: TRBJ2-5
d_call: TRBD2
v_call: TRBV10-2
cdr3_nt: TGCGCCAGCACTAATGGACTAGCGGGAGTCGAGACCCAGTACTTC
cdr3_aa: CASTNGLAGVETQYF

clone_size: NA
j_call: TRBJ2-1
d_call: NA
v_call: TRBV5-1
cdr3_nt: TGCGCCAGCAGCTTGGATCGGCTTTCACCTGAGCAGTTCTTC
cdr3_aa: CASSLDRLSPEQFF

clone_size: NA
j_call: TRBJ1-3
d_call: NA
v_call: TRBV20-1
cdr3_nt: TGCAGTGCTAGAGGCAGCTCTGGAAACACCATATATTTT
cdr3_aa: CSARGSSGNTIYF

clone_size: NA
j_call: TRBJ2-3
d_call: NA
v_call: TRBV20-1
cdr3_nt: TGCAGTACTAGAGATCAGGCTGGCGGGGATGCAGATACGCAGTATTTT
cdr3_aa: CSTRDQAGGDADTQYF

clone_size: NA
j_call: TRBJ2-1
d_call: NA
v_call: TRBV24-1
cdr3_nt: TGTGCCACCAGTGATACTAGGGGTAATGAGCAGTTCTTC
cdr3_aa: CATSDTRGNEQFF

clone_size: NA
j_call: TRBJ1-2
d_call: TRBD1
v_call: TRBV4-2
cdr3_nt: TGTGCCAGCAGCCAAGATATCGTCGGGGACAGGGTTGGCTACACCTTC
cdr3_aa: CASSQDIVGDRVGYTF

clone_size: NA
j_call: TRBJ2-1
d_call: NA
v_call: TRBV5-4
cdr3_nt: TGTGCCAGCACCGCACCCGGGGGTGAGCAGTTCTTC
cdr3_aa: CASTAPGGEQFF

clone_size: NA
j_call: TRBJ2-7
d_call: NA
v_call: TRBV6-1
cdr3_nt: TGTGCCAGCAGTGTCCGGGACTTCTCCTACGAGCAGTACTTC
cdr3_aa: CASSVRDFSYEQYF